These 25 T cell receptor beta chains were sequenced from one sample in a study of cytomegalovirus exposure and HLA in healthy donors. PCR used 60 Vbeta primers and 13 Jbeta primers. Here immunoSEQ multiplex PCR was the method, and the copy in TCRdb shows in-frame clones only, minus some. The repertoire consists of 110,000 to 150,000 clones, with 8.5% to 10% occurring once and the leading ten covering approximately 1.9%. The sample consisted of PBMCs. The receptors were gathered from a man between 50 and 59 years old in good health and CMV-seronegative.

J is TRBJ2-1 and V is TRBV19; 11 bases fit TRBD2. Unmatched junction bases numbered 8, after V lost 4 bases and J lost 9 bases. Looked up from germline, CDR1 is LNHDA and CDR2 is SQIVND (reference sequence). The length of the CDR3 is 15 residues. CDR3 region: CASSTASGGQGEQFF. The CDR3 DNA sequence: TGTGCCAGTAGTACAGCTAGCGGGGGGCAGGGTGAGCAGTTCTTC.

The chain's CDR3 is CAWSGRVLQETQYF. DNA for the CDR3: TGTGCCTGGAGTGGCAGGGTTCTCCAAGAGACCCAGTACTTC. The chain recombines TRBV30 with TRBJ2-5, with D tentatively TRBD1 (5 bases). V was clipped by 1 base and J by 1 base, with 10 bases between them. The CDR3 covers 14 residues. Germline V gene lookup returns CDR1 GTSNPN and CDR2 SVGIG (reference sequence).

This clone was picked up a small number of times. Additional DNA sequences in this sample encode the identical CDR3. As DNA, the CDR3 is TGCGCCAGCAGCTTGTCTAGCGGGGCAGATACGCAGTATTTT. Amino acids: CASSLSSGADTQYF. V gene TRBV5-1 combines with J gene TRBJ2-3; 9 bases are shared with TRBD2. J lost 4 bases, V lost 1 base, and 1 base had no gene match. CDR3 size: 14 residues. Looked up from germline, CDR1 is SGHRS and CDR2 is YFSETQ.

The chain employs TRBV11-1 and TRBJ2-2, with 7 bases lining up with TRBD1. This CDR3 spans 15 amino acids. Losses at the gene ends were 2 bases for V and 4 bases for J; bases not matched to a gene: 4. CDR1 SGHAT and CDR2 FQDESV come from the germline V gene (reference sequence). The CDR3 DNA sequence: TGTGCCAGCAGCTTAACACAGGGGTTCACCGGGGAGCTGTTTTTT. Translation gives CASSLTQGFTGELFF.

This clone was seen a handful of times. This chain uses TRBV2 with TRBJ2-1, with 12 nucleotides matching TRBD2. This CDR3 contains 14 residues. Per germline, CDR1 SNHLY and CDR2 FYNNEI. V trimming: 8 bases; J trimming: 7 bases; junction bases outside the gene matches: 6. CDR3 coding DNA: TGTGCCAGCGCTCGACTAGCGGGGGCAAATGAGCAGTTCTTC. Its protein is CASARLAGANEQFF.

This rearrangement joins TRBV6-1 to TRBJ2-7; TRBD1 is a possible D gene (6 bases). V lost 1 base, J lost 4 bases, and 17 bases lay in between. The CDR3 runs to 16 residues. The V gene's germline CDR1 is MNHNS and CDR2 SASEGT. Written as DNA, the CDR3 is TGTGCCAGCAGTGAAGTGAACCGGGACAAGCGTTACGAGCAGTACTTC. It specifies CASSEVNRDKRYEQYF.

The gene calls are TRBV5-1 and TRBJ2-7; D might be TRBD2 (6 bases). CDR3 size: 16 residues. Germline CDR1 SGHRS, CDR2 YFSETQ. V was shortened by 4 bases and J by 4 bases, with 21 bases between the two germline ends. The CDR3 coding sequence is TGCGCCAGCAGCGCCGTTTTTAGCGGCGAGTTGTACGAGCAGTACTTC. Translating gives CASSAVFSGELYEQYF.

This clone was detected only a few times. The chain uses TRBV5-4 and TRBJ1-2; D remains unclear. The CDR3 has 14 amino acids. CDR1 and CDR2 (germline): SGHNT, YYREEE (reference sequence). V lost 2 bases and J 4 bases, leaving 12 bases between the germline ends. CDR3 loop: CASSFERELYGYTF. The CDR3 region has the DNA TGTGCCAGCAGCTTTGAGAGGGAACTCTATGGCTACACCTTC.

This clone appeared a few times. The chain carries TRBV6-5 and TRBJ1-2; D remains ambiguous. The germline V and J ends were trimmed by 6 bases and 9 bases, with 20 bases remaining between them. The CDR3 contains 14 residues. Germline lookup yields CDR1 MNHEY and CDR2 SVGAGI. The CDR3 is CASRNYAGISSYTF. As DNA, the CDR3 is TGTGCCAGCAGAAACTACGCGGGCATTTCTAGCTACACCTTC.

In this sample, this clone turned up a few times. The V gene is TRBV2, the J gene TRBJ2-1; 7 bases fit TRBD2. The V gene's germline CDR1 is SNHLY and CDR2 FYNNEI. Unmatched junction bases numbered 6, after V lost 11 bases and J lost 2 bases. The CDR3 loop spans 13 amino acids. The DNA of the CDR3 is TGTGCCGGGTCTGCGGGGGCCTACAATGAGCAGTTCTTC. It translates to CAGSAGAYNEQFF.

The chain couples TRBV29-1 to TRBJ1-1; D possibly corresponds to TRBD1 (5 bases). Trimming stripped 2 bases from V and 5 bases from J, with 15 bases between. Looked up from germline, CDR1 is SQVTM and CDR2 is ANQGSEA. CDR3 length: 14 residues. In nucleotides, the CDR3 is TGCAGCGTTGAACCGGTCGGGGGATCGACTGAAGCTTTCTTT. Amino acids: CSVEPVGGSTEAFF.

V gene TRBV6-5 combines with J gene TRBJ1-1; D unclear. The CDR3 length is 13 residues. Germline CDR1 and CDR2: MNHEY and SVGAGI. The V end lost 7 bases, the J end lost 5 bases, and 14 bases lay between the germline ends. The CDR3 reads CASIALRGTEAFF. The DNA for the CDR3 is TGTGCCAGCATTGCGTTAAGAGGAACTGAAGCTTTCTTT.

The sample holds many counts of this clone. This chain uses TRBV6-4 with TRBJ2-1; D uncertain. Germline V gene sequence: CDR1 MRHNA, CDR2 SNTAGT. CDR3 length: 15 residues. Trimming took 0 bases from V and 0 from J, leaving 6 bases between them. The CDR3 region has the DNA TGTGCCAGCAGTGACTCTAGTGGCTCCTACAATGAGCAGTTCTTC. Protein sequence: CASSDSSGSYNEQFF.

V is TRBV18 and J is TRBJ1-2; TRBD1 matches 12 bases. Looked up from germline, CDR1 is KGHSH and CDR2 is LQKENI. The CDR3 runs 15 residues. The V segment lost 6 bases and the J segment 2 bases; nucleotides outside the gene matches: 4. In nucleotides, the CDR3 is TGTGCCAGCTCGGGAGGGACAGGGGGCAACTATGGCTACACCTTC. This codes for CASSGGTGGNYGYTF.

The chain combines TRBV9 with TRBJ1-1, with D maybe TRBD1 (6 bases). The CDR3 has 15 amino acids. V was cut by 5 bases and J by 4 bases, with 18 bases left in between. Germline CDR1 SGDLS, CDR2 YYNGEE. CDR3: CASSFEGGGATEAFF. CDR3 coding DNA: TGTGCCAGCAGTTTTGAGGGGGGAGGGGCCACTGAAGCTTTCTTT.

The rearrangement links TRBV4-2 to TRBJ2-5; TRBD2 matches at 9 bases. CDR1 and CDR2 from the germline V gene are LGHNA and YNFKEQ. V was pared by 1 base and J by 5 bases, with 8 bases of the junction left unmatched. The length of the CDR3 is 16 residues. The CDR3 is CASSQVSSGTAETQYF. DNA of the CDR3: TGTGCCAGCAGCCAAGTGTCTAGCGGGACCGCTGAGACCCAGTACTTC.

This sequence joins TRBV6-1 and TRBJ1-2; no clear D gene. Trimming pared 7 bases from V and 3 bases from J, leaving 9 bases between. This CDR3 comprises 12 residues. Germline V gene data show CDR1 as MNHNS and CDR2 as SASEGT. For the CDR3, the DNA is TGTGCCAGCAACTCTAATTACTATGGCTACACCTTC. Residues: CASNSNYYGYTF.

The J gene is TRBJ1-1, the V gene TRBV30; 8 bases fit TRBD1. Looked up from germline, CDR1 is GTSNPN and CDR2 is SVGIG (reference sequence). V gave up 6 bases and J gave up 1 base; unmatched junction bases: 13. This CDR3 has 16 residues. Here the CDR3 reads CACDRGPGVANTEAFF. In nucleotides, the CDR3 is TGTGCCTGTGACAGGGGACCAGGCGTTGCGAACACTGAAGCTTTCTTT.

This clone showed up just a few times. The chain is built from TRBV7-3 and TRBJ2-3; 10 bases are a match to TRBD2. This CDR3 has 18 amino acids. With 5 bases clipped from V and 0 bases from J, the junction kept 11 bases outside the gene matches. Germline lookup yields CDR1 SGHTA and CDR2 FQGTGA. DNA of the CDR3: TGTGCCAGCAGCCCGTCGACTAGCGGGCCGACTAGCACAGATACGCAGTATTTT. It encodes CASSPSTSGPTSTDTQYF. The variable domain in full, with the rest retrieved from reference TRBV7-3 and TRBJ2-3, is GAGVSQTPSNKVTEKGKYVELRCDPISGHTALYWYRQSLGQGPEFLIYFQGTGAADDSGLPNDRFFAVRPEGSVSTLKIQRTERGDSAVYLCASSPSTSGPTSTDTQYFGPGTRLTVL.

Only a few counts were recorded for this clone. This chain links TRBV5-1 with TRBJ1-4, with D possibly TRBD1 on 5 matching bases. This CDR3 has 14 amino acids. Trimming took off 4 bases at V and 5 bases at J, with 12 bases between the two ends. From germline, CDR1 is SGHRS and CDR2 YFSETQ. CDR3: CASSPDIVNEKLFF. Here the CDR3 DNA reads TGCGCCAGCAGCCCGGACATTGTCAATGAAAAACTGTTTTTT.

The rearrangement joins TRBV30 to TRBJ2-3; 11 bases fit TRBD2. Germline lookup yields CDR1 GTSNPN and CDR2 SVGIG (reference sequence). With 4 bases clipped from V and 1 base from J, the junction kept 7 bases outside the gene matches. This CDR3 contains 16 residues. Written as DNA, the CDR3 is TGTGCCTGGACCTTACTAGCGGGAGCAGGCACAGATACGCAGTATTTT. This gives the protein CAWTLLAGAGTDTQYF.

The CDR3, as DNA: TGCGCCAGCAGTAGATACAGTGGCGGGGAGCTGTTTTTT. Its translation: CASSRYSGGELFF. This chain links TRBV10-1 with TRBJ2-2, with D unclear. The V gene's germline CDR1 is WNHNN and CDR2 SYGVQD (reference sequence). V lost 5 bases, J lost 7 bases, and 11 bases lay in between. The CDR3 runs 13 residues.

The genes are TRBV2 and TRBJ2-5, with 11 bases matching TRBD2. The CDR3 has 17 residues. V lost 5 bases to trimming and J lost 6 bases; unmatched junction nucleotides: 14. Looked up from germline, CDR1 is SNHLY and CDR2 is FYNNEI. The CDR3 nucleotides read TGTGCCAGCAGTCAAAGCAATAGCGGGGGGGCCGGGAAGACCCAGTACTTC. Its protein is CASSQSNSGGAGKTQYF. Combining the CDR3 with reference TRBV2 and TRBJ2-5 gives the whole variable domain EPEVTQTPSHQVTQMGQEVILRCVPISNHLYFYWYRQILGQKVEFLVSFYNNEISEKSEIFDDQFSVERPDGSNFTLKIRSTKLEDSAMYFCASSQSNSGGAGKTQYFGPGTRLLVL.

In this sample, this clone turned up a few times. The V call is TRBV27, the J call TRBJ2-5; 10 bases line up with TRBD1. The CDR3 length is 15 residues. Germline V CDR1 and CDR2: MNHEY, SMNVEV (reference sequence). The V gene end was trimmed by 5 bases and the J gene end by 4 bases; junction bases not matched to a gene: 7. In DNA form, the CDR3 reads TGTGCCAGCAGTACCGACAGGGGGCGTAGAGAGACCCAGTACTTC. Its protein product is CASSTDRGRRETQYF.

The chain combines TRBV9 with TRBJ2-5, with 9 positions matching TRBD2. V was clipped by 4 bases and J by 4 bases; unmatched bases: 11. The CDR3 extends over 16 amino acids. The V gene's germline CDR1 is SGDLS and CDR2 YYNGEE. In DNA form, the CDR3 reads TGTGCCAGCAGCTCTAGTGGGCGGGGGGGCAGAGAGACCCAGTACTTC. Encoded protein: CASSSSGRGGRETQYF.